Reported below is one T cell receptor beta chain. The clone's antigen remains unknown. No base quality information exists; no much larger clone differs at one position. Reading the germline V gene gives CDR1 SGDLS and CDR2 YYNGEE. Trimming takes 2 bases off V and 0 bases off J; junction bases not matched to a gene: 8. The CDR3 numbers 18 residues from cysteine through phenylalanine. Only the CDR3 DNA is retained, 54 bases long and in frame from the first base. These data come from a study of control samples from healthy donors and cancer patients (dated by TCRdb to 2018 to 2021). The library was prepared using the immunoSEQ multiplex PCR assay. The source is immuneACCESS, and TCRdb retained only in-frame sequences with V and J called. Part of the clones is not carried over; for the studies checked, unresolved V genes explain less than half of this, and the remainder is unexplained. Present in this sample are about 130,000 clones, roughly 90% of which were seen just once. The ten largest clones add up to around 1.8% of the sample.

The chain couples TRBV9 to TRBJ2-3, with 11 junctional bases fitting TRBD2. The specimen sequenced was blood. This sequence originates from a man aged 18 to 30 in good health. The DNA sequence follows: TGTGCCAGCAGCGTCGGGACTAGCGGAAGCCGGAGCACAGATACGCAGTATTTT. Its translation is CASSVGTSGSRSTDTQYF.